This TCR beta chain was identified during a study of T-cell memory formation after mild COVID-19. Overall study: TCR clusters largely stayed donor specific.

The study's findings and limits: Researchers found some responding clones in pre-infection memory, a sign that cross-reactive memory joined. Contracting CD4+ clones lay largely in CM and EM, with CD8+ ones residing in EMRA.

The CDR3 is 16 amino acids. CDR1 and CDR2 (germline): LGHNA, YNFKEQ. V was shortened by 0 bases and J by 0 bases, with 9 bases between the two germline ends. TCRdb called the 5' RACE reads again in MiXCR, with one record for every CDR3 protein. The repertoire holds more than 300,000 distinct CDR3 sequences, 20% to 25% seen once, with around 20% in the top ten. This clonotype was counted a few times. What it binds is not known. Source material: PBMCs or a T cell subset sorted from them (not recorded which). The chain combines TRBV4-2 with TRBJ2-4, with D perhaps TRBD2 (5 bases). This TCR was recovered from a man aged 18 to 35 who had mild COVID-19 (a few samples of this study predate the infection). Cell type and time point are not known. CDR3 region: CASSQEAALAKNIQYF. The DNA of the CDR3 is TGTGCCAGCAGCCAAGAAGCGGCTTTAGCCAAAAACATTCAGTACTTC.